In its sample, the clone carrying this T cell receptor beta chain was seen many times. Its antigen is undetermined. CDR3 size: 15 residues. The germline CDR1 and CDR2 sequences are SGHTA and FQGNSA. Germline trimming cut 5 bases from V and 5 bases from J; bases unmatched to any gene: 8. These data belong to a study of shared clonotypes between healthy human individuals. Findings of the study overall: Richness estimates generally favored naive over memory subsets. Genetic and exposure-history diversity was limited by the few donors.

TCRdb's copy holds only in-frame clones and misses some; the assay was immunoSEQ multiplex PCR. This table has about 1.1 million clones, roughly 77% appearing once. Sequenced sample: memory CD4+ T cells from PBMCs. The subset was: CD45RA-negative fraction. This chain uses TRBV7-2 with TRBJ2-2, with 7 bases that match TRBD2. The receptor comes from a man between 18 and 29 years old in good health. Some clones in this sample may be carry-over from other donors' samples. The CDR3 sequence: CASSPQTSFTGELFF. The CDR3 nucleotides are TGTGCCAGCAGCCCCCAGACTAGCTTTACCGGGGAGCTGTTTTTT.